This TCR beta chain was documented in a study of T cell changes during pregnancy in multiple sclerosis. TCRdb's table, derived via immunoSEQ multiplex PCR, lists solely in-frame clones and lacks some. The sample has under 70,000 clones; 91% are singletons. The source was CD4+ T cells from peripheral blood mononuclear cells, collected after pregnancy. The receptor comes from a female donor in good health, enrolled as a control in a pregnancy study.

Here the CDR3 reads CASSVLTGRNSPLHF. The CDR3 coding sequence is TGTGCCAGCAGCGTATTGACAGGGCGTAATTCACCCCTCCACTTT. The chain joins TRBV14 to TRBJ1-6; 7 positions agree with TRBD1. J gave up 6 bases and V 5 bases, and 7 bases lay outside the gene matches. The CDR3 contains 15 residues. Germline assignment: CDR1 SGHDN and CDR2 FVKESK.